These 11 T cell receptor beta chains were sequenced from one sample in a study of breast tumors, draining lymph nodes, adjacent tissues. TCRdb fed the multiplex PCR reads into MiXCR, producing one record per CDR3 protein. The data show 60,000 to 75,000 distinct CDR3 sequences, with approximately 57% seen just once and around a fifth held by the top ten. Sample: breast tumor tissue. The source of these receptors is a female donor with breast cancer. Some clones in this sample may be carry-over from other donors' samples.

Concerning this clonotype itself: Here the CDR3 omits its conserved ending phenylalanine or tryptophan, so a read error is the likely source. The DNA is left out, because the CDR3 cannot be placed on it with certainty; the CDR3 is given as TCRdb lists it. V usage is TRBV20-1 and J usage is TRBJ2-1. The CDR3 sequence runs 13 residues, both termini included. The germline V gene encodes CDR1 DFQATT and CDR2 SNEGSKA (reference sequence). CDR3 sequence: CSARDLLAGEQSL.

This chain connects TRBV20-1 to TRBJ2-5, with 10 bases that match TRBD1. CDR1 and CDR2 (germline): DFQATT, SNEGSKA (reference sequence). V dropped 6 bases and J dropped 5; count of bases not matched to a gene: 15. This CDR3 is built from 16 residues. CDR3 sequence reads: CSARDRGSSRWETQYF. The CDR3 nucleotides are TGCAGTGCCAGGGACAGGGGCTCGTCCCGCTGGGAGACCCAGTACTTC.

V is TRBV6-5 and J is TRBJ1-2; no firm D call. The CDR3 is 15 amino acids. Germline V gene data show CDR1 as MNHEY and CDR2 as SVGAGI. The V gene lost 5 bases and the J gene lost 0 bases, with 13 bases spanning the gap. CDR3 residues: CASSHQVQTNYGYTF. Here the CDR3 DNA reads TGTGCCAGCAGTCACCAAGTACAGACTAACTATGGCTACACCTTC.

This chain links TRBV5-1 with TRBJ1-6; a weak D match, TRBD1 (6 bases). The CDR3 runs 14 residues. The ends were cut back, 4 bases at V and 7 bases at J, with 12 bases in the middle. Germline assignment: CDR1 SGHRS and CDR2 YFSETQ. CDR3 amino acids: CASSNGQTNSPLHF. CDR3 DNA: TGCGCCAGCAGCAACGGACAGACAAATTCACCCCTCCACTTT.

The V gene is TRBV29-1, the J gene TRBJ2-3; D is unresolved. Germline values: CDR1 SQVTM, CDR2 ANQGSEA. The CDR3 consists of 11 residues. CDR3 in amino acids: CGHSYTDTQYF. DNA for the CDR3: TGCGGCCACTCATACACAGATACGCAGTATTTT.

This clonotype was picked up one time. A much larger clone lies one base from this, so it may be a read error. The chain has TRBV18 and TRBJ2-3, with a possible D match to TRBD2 (5 bases). CDR1 KGHSH and CDR2 LQKENI come from the germline V gene. Trimming stripped 6 bases from V and 2 bases from J, with 12 bases between. The CDR3 extends over 14 amino acids. The CDR3 bases are TGTGCCAGCTCGACTCACGGGAACACAGATACGCAGTATTTT. Translated: CASSTHGNTDTQYF.

The chain recombines TRBV9 with TRBJ2-3; possibly TRBD1 or TRBD2 for D (7 bases each). Trimming left V 5 bases short and J 2 bases short, with 18 bases between. The germline V gene has CDR1 SGDLS and CDR2 YYNGEE. CDR3 length: 16 amino acids. The CDR3 region is CASSPQGGLTTDTQYF. Written as DNA, the CDR3 is TGTGCCAGCAGTCCCCAGGGGGGACTAACCACAGATACGCAGTATTTT.

The chain carries TRBV29-1 and TRBJ2-5, with 15 bases that match TRBD2. This CDR3 has 19 amino acids. The V and J ends lost 3 bases and 5 bases, in that order; junction bases with no gene match: 16. Per germline, CDR1 SQVTM and CDR2 ANQGSEA. The CDR3 spells CSVEIYGTSGRWGSETQYF. The CDR3 DNA reads as TGCAGCGTTGAGATCTACGGGACTAGCGGGAGGTGGGGGAGCGAGACCCAGTACTTC.

This clonotype was counted a few times. This chain uses TRBV18 with TRBJ1-6, with D tentatively TRBD1 (6 bases). V gave up 5 bases and J gave up 9 bases, with 11 bases separating them. Germline V gives CDR1 KGHSH, CDR2 LQKENI. This CDR3 has 13 residues. CDR3 amino acids: CASSGGRVSPLHF. CDR3 nucleotide sequence: TGTGCCAGCTCAGGGGGCCGGGTTTCACCCCTCCACTTT.

The V and J genes are TRBV12-3 or TRBV12-4 and TRBJ2-3, with D tentatively TRBD1 or TRBD2 (6 bases each). Trimming took 3 bases from V and 0 from J, leaving 13 bases between them. The CDR3 loop spans 16 amino acids. CDR3 in DNA: TGTGCCAGCAGTTTCTCCCGGGGGCCTAGCACAGATACGCAGTATTTT. Residues: CASSFSRGPSTDTQYF.

This clonotype was detected only a few times. The junction departs from the called germline gene at one end, perhaps through a read error. V usage is TRBV2 and J usage is TRBJ1-5; unclear D gene. This CDR3 comprises 14 residues. The germline CDR1 and CDR2 sequences are SNHLY and FYNNEI. The CDR3: CASGSRGAEQPQHF. The DNA of the CDR3 is TGTGCCAGCGGAAGCCGGGGAGCCGAGCAGCCTCAGCATTTT.